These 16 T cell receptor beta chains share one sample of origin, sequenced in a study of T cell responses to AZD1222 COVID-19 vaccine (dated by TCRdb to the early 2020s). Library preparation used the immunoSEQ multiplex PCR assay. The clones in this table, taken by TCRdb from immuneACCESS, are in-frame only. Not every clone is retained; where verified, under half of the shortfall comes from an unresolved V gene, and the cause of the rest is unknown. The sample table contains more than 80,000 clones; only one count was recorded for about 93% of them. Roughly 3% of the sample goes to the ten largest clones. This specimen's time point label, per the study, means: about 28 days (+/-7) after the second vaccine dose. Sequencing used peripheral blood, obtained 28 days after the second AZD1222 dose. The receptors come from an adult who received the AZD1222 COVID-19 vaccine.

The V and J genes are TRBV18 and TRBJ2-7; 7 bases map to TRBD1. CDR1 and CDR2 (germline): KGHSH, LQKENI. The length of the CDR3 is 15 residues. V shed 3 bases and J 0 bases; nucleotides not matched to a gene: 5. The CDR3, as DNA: TGTGCCAGCTCACCTACCGGGACAGTCTCCTACGAGCAGTACTTC. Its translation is CASSPTGTVSYEQYF.

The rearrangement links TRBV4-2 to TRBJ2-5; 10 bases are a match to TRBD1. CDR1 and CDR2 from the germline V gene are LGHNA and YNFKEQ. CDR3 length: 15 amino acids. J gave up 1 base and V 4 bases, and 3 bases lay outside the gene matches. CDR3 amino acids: CASSLDRGGQETQYF. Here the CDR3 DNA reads TGTGCCAGCAGCCTGGACAGGGGGGGCCAAGAGACCCAGTACTTC.

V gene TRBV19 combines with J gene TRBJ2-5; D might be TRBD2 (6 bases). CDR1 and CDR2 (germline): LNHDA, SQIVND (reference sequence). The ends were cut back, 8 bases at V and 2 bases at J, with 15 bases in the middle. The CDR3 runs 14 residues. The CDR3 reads CASSPGLLQETQYF. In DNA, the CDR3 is TGTGCCAGTTCACCGGGACTCCTACAAGAGACCCAGTACTTC.

The CDR3 protein is CAWRSGDRVVSPLHF. The CDR3 nucleotides are TGTGCCTGGAGGTCCGGGGACAGGGTAGTCTCACCCCTCCACTTT. The J gene is TRBJ1-6, the V gene TRBV30, with 9 positions matching TRBD1. V gave up 3 bases and J gave up 10 bases; unmatched junction bases: 10. The CDR3 is made up of 15 amino acids. In germline, CDR1 is GTSNPN, CDR2 SVGIG (reference sequence).

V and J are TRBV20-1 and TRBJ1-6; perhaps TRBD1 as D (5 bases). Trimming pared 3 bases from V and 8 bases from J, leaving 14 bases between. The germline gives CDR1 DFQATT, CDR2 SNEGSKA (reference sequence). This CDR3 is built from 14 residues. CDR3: CSASGGIGDSPLHF. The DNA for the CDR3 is TGCAGTGCTAGTGGGGGGATAGGTGATTCACCCCTCCACTTT.

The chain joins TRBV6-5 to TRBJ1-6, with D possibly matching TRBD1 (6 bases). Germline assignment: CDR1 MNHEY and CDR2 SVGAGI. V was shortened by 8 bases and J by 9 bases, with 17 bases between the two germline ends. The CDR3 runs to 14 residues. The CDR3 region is CASGLGGFGSPLHF. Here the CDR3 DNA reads TGTGCCAGCGGTTTAGGGGGGTTTGGTTCACCCCTCCACTTT.

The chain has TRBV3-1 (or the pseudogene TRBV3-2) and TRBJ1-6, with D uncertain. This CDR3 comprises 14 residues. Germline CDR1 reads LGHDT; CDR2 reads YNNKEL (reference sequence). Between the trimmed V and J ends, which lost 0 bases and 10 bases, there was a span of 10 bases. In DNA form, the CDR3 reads TGTGCCAGCAGCCAAGAGCGTAGGGAGTCACCCCTCCACTTT. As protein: CASSQERRESPLHF.

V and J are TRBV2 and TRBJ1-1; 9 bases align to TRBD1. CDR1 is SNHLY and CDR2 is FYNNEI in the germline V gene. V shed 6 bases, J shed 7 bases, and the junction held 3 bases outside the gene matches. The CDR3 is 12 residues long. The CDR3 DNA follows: TGTGCCAGCAGAGGGACAGGGATTGAAGCTTTCTTT. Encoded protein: CASRGTGIEAFF.

The CDR3 DNA reads as TGTGCCAGCAGCTTTCCCGGGACGAGCACAGATACGCAGTATTTT. This gives the protein CASSFPGTSTDTQYF. The rearrangement joins TRBV7-6 to TRBJ2-3, with D perhaps matching TRBD1 or TRBD2 (5 bases each). This CDR3 contains 15 residues. The V end was cut by 3 bases, the J end by 0 bases, with 10 bases between. The germline CDR1 and CDR2 sequences are SGHVS and FNYEAQ.

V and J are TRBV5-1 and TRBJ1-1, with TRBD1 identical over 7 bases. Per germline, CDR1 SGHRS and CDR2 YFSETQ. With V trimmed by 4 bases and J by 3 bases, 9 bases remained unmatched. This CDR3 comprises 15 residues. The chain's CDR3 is CASSKGTVSDTEAFF. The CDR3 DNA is TGCGCCAGCAGCAAAGGGACAGTATCGGACACTGAAGCTTTCTTT.

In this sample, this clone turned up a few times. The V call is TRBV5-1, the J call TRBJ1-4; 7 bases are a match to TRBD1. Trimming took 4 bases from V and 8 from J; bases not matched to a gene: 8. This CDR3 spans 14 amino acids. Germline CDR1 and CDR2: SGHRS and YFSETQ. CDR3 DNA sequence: TGCGCCAGCAGCCCAGGGGGGGATCGGGAAAAACTGTTTTTT. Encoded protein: CASSPGGDREKLFF.

CDR3 DNA: TGTGCCAGCAGCTTAGGACTAGCGAGAAATGAGCAGTTCTTC. Amino acid sequence: CASSLGLARNEQFF. The V and J genes are TRBV11-2 and TRBJ2-1, with 8 bases matching TRBD2. Losses at the gene ends were 1 base for V and 7 bases for J; bases not matched to a gene: 3. The CDR3 contains 14 residues. The V gene's germline CDR1 is SGHAT and CDR2 FQNNGV.

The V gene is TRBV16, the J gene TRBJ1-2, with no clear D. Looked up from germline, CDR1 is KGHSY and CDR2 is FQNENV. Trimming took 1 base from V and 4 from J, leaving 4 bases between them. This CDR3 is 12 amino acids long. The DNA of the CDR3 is TGTGCCAGCAGCCAATACAGCTATGGCTACACCTTC. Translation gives CASSQYSYGYTF. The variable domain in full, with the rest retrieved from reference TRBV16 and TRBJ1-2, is GEEVAQTPKHLVRGEGQKAKLYCAPIKGHSYVFWYQQVLKNEFKFLISFQNENVFDETGMPKERFSAKCLPNSPCSLEIQATKLEDSAVYFCASSQYSYGYTFGSGTRLTVV.

CDR3 in DNA: TGTGCCAGCAGTGCTTTAAGGGGGCATCAGCCCCAGCATTTT. Its protein product is CASSALRGHQPQHF. The chain carries TRBV2 and TRBJ1-5, with 7 bases matching TRBD1. CDR1 is SNHLY, CDR2 FYNNEI, per germline. CDR3 length: 14 residues. The J segment lost 5 bases and the V segment lost 4 bases, leaving 5 bases of the junction unmatched.

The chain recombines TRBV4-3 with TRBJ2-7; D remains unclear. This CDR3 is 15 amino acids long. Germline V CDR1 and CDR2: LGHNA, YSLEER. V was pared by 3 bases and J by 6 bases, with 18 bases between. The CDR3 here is CASSQQYPTLSEQYF. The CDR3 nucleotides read TGCGCCAGCAGCCAGCAATACCCGACCTTATCCGAGCAGTACTTC.

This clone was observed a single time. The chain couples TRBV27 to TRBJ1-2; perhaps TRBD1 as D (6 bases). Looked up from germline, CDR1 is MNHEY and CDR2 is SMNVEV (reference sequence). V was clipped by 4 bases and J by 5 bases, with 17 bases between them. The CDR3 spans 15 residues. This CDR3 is CASSSDLQGSYGYTF. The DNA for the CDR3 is TGTGCCAGCAGTTCAGACCTACAGGGTTCATATGGCTACACCTTC.